Listed below are T cell receptor beta chains from one sample, sequenced in a study of molecular identifiers for immune sequencing clone quantification. TCRdb used MiXCR to reprocess the PCR reads, holding one entry per CDR3 protein. The sample shows about 97,000 distinct CDR3 sequences, 24% of them seen only once. Sequenced input: naive CD8+ T cells from blood, with Jurkat cell RNA spiked in. These receptors all stem from a human donor in good health. Some libraries in this study had Jurkat cell RNA spiked in. Both conserved end residues are part of each CDR3.

cdr3_length	v_call	j_call	cdr3_aa
16	TRBV4-3	TRBJ2-3	CASSPTRTEETDTQYF
16	TRBV4-2	TRBJ2-7	CASSQGTGGASYEQYF
15	TRBV5-6	TRBJ2-7	CASSAGQASSYEQYF
14	TRBV6-2/TRBV6-3	TRBJ2-2	CASSGQAFTGELFF
14	TRBV7-2	TRBJ2-3	CASSTTQGADTQYF
14	TRBV7-9	TRBJ2-2	CASSPDGNTGELFF
14	TRBV4-3	TRBJ2-7	CASSQDWTAYEQYF
13	TRBV28	TRBJ2-7	CASSFAGHREQYF
14	TRBV7-9	TRBJ2-5	CASSKLAGQETQYF
13	TRBV27	TRBJ1-5	CASSFRGRQPQHF
14	TRBV20-1	TRBJ1-1	CSARDNRLNTEAFF
14	TRBV30	TRBJ1-1	CAWSWTGSATEAFF
18	TRBV19	TRBJ1-1	CASSEIRDIFLPITEAFF
19	TRBV7-6	TRBJ2-3	CASSLEQGARIASTDTQYF
16	TRBV27	TRBJ2-3	CASTHLGVDGPDTQYF
18	TRBV5-1	TRBJ1-6	CASSAQGGAHSYNSPLHF
13	TRBV5-4	TRBJ2-1	CASSQDLYNEQFF
18	TRBV7-9	TRBJ1-1	CASRPARAAPLGTPEAFF
19	TRBV7-9	TRBJ2-7	CASSLEAGPFLRSSYEQYF
12	TRBV5-6	TRBJ1-5	CASSGQGLPQHF
14	TRBV30	TRBJ2-7	CAWRPGPPKCEQSF
15	TRBV3-1	TRBJ2-5	CASSQVPTNRETQYF
14	TRBV7-9	TRBJ2-3	CAGSPEGRPDTQYF
14	TRBV23-1	TRBJ1-5	CASSHWAVSQPQHF
17	TRBV18	TRBJ2-5	CASSPFAADRYQETQYF
15	TRBV29-1	TRBJ2-1	CSVEEPGGPGNEQFF
14	TRBV27	TRBJ2-7	CASSFTGGAYEQYF
13	TRBV10-3	TRBJ2-7	CAISLDNSYEQYF
15	TRBV2	TRBJ2-1	CASSENYATYNEQFF
14	TRBV7-9	TRBJ2-7	CASSHTGTSYEQYF
16	TRBV19	TRBJ2-1	CASSIEMAGGPHEQFF
12	TRBV7-9	TRBJ2-7	CASSATPYEQYF
16	TRBV7-9	TRBJ2-1	CASSPRAGGWYNEQFF
21	TRBV28	TRBJ2-4	CASSLSPFPTSGNLDKNIQYF
13	TRBV6-2/TRBV6-3	TRBJ1-5	CASSYGGSQPQHF
16	TRBV4-1	TRBJ2-4	CASSQEEGLAKNIQYF
15	TRBV28	TRBJ2-3	CASRGGGRMIDTQYF
16	TRBV7-9	TRBJ1-2	CASHLIPLGVGYGYTF
15	TRBV6-2/TRBV6-3	TRBJ1-1	CASSYKDRGYTEAFF
15	TRBV4-3	TRBJ2-5	CASSQVWRVQETQYF
13	TRBV7-9	TRBJ1-1	CASSLGGYTGAFF
11	TRBV7-7	TRBJ2-2	CASRSTGELFF
14	TRBV13	TRBJ2-7	CASSSGTVGYEQYF
15	TRBV5-1	TRBJ2-3	CASSFGGADTDTQYF
17	TRBV11-3	TRBJ2-1	CASSLQRGVGSYNEQFF
13	TRBV6-5	TRBJ2-7	CASSVGLTYEQYF
16	TRBV7-7	TRBJ2-3	CASSFMPAPTSDTKYF
13	TRBV12-3/TRBV12-4	TRBJ2-3	CASSRLAADTQYF
12	TRBV28	TRBJ2-1	CASSLPANEQFF
16	TRBV3-1	TRBJ2-3	CASSPDGKSSTDTQYF
14	TRBV6-1	TRBJ1-5	CASRTEYSNQPQHF
15	TRBV6-2/TRBV6-3	TRBJ1-1	CASSFPGTGGTEAFF
12	TRBV29-1	TRBJ2-7	CSGRDRTYEQYF